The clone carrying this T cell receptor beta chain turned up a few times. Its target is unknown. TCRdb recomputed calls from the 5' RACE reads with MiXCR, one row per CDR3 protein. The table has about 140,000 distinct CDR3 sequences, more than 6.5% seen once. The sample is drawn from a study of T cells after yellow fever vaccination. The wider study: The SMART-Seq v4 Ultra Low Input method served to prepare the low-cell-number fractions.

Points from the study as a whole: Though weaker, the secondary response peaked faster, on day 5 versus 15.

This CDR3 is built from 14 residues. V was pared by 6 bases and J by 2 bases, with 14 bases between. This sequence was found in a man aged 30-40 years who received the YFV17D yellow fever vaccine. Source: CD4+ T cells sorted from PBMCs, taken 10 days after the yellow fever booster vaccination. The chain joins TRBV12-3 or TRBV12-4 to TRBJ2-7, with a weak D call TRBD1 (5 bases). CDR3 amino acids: CASRSGSPPYEQYF. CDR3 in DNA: TGTGCCAGCAGATCAGGGTCCCCTCCCTACGAGCAGTACTTC.